This T cell receptor beta chain was identified during a study of T cell repertoires in cytomegalovirus infection. Overall study context: TCR beta signatures that were public indicated CMV infection and matching HLA type.

This clonotype was counted only a few times. The target antigen is unknown. The V segment lost 5 bases and the J segment 3 bases; nucleotides outside the gene matches: 9. The germline CDR1 and CDR2 sequences are PRHDT and FYEKMQ (reference sequence). This CDR3 contains 15 residues. General observations from the study: HLA-C-restricted TCR beta clonotypes specific for CMV led the ex vivo response.

TCRdb processed the reads anew with MiXCR; each CDR3 protein has one entry. Of hundreds of thousands of distinct CDR3 sequences in the sample, 25% to 40% were seen once. V usage is TRBV13 and J usage is TRBJ1-2, with 7 bases aligning to TRBD1. The sequence was obtained from a human donor in good health (CMV status not recorded). Some clones in this sample may be carry-over from other donors' samples. The sequencing here drew on cultured CD8+ T cells from PBMCs, taken from culture after CMV antigen stimulation. CDR3 protein: CASSTPGQQDYGYTF. The CDR3 bases are TGTGCCAGCAGCACCCCGGGACAGCAGGACTATGGCTACACCTTC.